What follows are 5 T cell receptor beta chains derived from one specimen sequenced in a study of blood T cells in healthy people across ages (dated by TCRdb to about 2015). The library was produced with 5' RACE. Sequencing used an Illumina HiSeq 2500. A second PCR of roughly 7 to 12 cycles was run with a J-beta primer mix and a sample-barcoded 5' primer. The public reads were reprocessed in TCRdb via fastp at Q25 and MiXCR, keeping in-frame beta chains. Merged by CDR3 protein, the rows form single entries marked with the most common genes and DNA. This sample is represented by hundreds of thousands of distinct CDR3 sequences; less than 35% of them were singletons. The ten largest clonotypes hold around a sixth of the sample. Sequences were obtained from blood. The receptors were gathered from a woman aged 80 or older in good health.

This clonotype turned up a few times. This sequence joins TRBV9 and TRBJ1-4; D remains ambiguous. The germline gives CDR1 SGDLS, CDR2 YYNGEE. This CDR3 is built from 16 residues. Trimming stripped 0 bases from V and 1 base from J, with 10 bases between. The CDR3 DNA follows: TGTGCCAGCAGCGTAGACTCCGGTGGAACTAATGAAAAACTGTTTTTT. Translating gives CASSVDSGGTNEKLFF. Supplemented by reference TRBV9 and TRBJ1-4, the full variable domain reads DSGVTQTPKHLITATGQRVTLRCSPRSGDLSVYWYQQSLDQGLQFLIQYYNGEERAKGNILERFSAQQFPDLHSELNLSSLELGDSALYFCASSVDSGGTNEKLFFGSGTQLSVL.

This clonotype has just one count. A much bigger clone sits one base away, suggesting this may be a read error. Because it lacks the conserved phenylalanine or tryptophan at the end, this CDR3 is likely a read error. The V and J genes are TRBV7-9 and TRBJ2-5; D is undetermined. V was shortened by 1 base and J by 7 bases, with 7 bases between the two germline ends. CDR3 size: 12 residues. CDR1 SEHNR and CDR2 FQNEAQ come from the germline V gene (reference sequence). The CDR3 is CASSLVLLTQYC. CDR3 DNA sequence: TGTGCCAGCAGCTTAGTCCTTCTGACCCAGTACTGC.

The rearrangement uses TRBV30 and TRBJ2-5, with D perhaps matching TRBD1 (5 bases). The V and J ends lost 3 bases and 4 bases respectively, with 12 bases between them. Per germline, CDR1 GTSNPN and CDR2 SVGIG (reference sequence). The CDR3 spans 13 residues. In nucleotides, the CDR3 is TGTGCCTGGAGGGGATCTCAGGGAGAGACCCAGTACTTC. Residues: CAWRGSQGETQYF.

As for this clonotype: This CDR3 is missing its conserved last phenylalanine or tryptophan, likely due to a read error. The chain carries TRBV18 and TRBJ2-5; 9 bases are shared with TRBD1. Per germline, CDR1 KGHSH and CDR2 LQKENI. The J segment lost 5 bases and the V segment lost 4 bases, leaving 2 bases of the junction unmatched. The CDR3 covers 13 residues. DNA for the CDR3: TGTGCCAGCTCACGCGACAGGGGGGAGACCCAGTACGTC. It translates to CASSRDRGETQYV.

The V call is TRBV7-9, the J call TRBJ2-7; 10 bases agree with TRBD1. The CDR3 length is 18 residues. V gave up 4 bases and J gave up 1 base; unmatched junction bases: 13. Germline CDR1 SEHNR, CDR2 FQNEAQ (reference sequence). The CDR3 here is CASSSPGQGLGSSYEQYF. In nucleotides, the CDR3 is TGTGCCAGCAGCTCTCCGGGACAGGGGCTTGGGAGTTCCTACGAGCAGTACTTC.